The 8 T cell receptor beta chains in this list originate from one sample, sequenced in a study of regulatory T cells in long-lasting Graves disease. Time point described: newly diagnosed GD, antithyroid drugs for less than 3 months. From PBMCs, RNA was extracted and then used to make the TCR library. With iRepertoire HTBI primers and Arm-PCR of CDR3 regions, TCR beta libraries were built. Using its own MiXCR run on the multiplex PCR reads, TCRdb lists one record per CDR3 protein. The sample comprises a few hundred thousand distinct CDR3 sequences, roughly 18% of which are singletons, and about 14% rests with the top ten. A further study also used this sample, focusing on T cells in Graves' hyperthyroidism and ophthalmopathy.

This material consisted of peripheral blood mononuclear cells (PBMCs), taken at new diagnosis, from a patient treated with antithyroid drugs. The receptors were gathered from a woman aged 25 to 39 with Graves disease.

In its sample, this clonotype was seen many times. The CDR3 here is CASGRGQNIFGTEAFF. For the CDR3, the DNA is TGTGCCAGCGGGAGGGGACAGAATATATTTGGGACTGAAGCTTTCTTT. The chain uses TRBV11-2 and TRBJ1-1; TRBD1 matches 7 bases. CDR3 length: 16 residues. Germline V gene sequence: CDR1 SGHAT, CDR2 FQNNGV. After removal of 8 bases from V and 5 bases from J, the junction contained 17 bases not matched to a gene.

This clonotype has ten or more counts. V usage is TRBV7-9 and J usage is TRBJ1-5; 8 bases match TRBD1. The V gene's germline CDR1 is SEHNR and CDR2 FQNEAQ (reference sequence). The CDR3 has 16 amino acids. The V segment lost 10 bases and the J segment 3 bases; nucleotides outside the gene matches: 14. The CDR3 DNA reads TGTGCCACGCCTGTCGGGACAGGTGGCCCCAATCAGCCCCAGCATTTT. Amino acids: CATPVGTGGPNQPQHF. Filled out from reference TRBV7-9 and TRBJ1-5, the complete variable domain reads DTGVSQNPRHKITKRGQNVTFRCDPISEHNRLYWYRQTLGQGPEFLTYFQNEAQLEKSRLLSDRFSAERPKGSFSTLEIQRTEQGDSAMYLCATPVGTGGPNQPQHFGDGTRLSIL.

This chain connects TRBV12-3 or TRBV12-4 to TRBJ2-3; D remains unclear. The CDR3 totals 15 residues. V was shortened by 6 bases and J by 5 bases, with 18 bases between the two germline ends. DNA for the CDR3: TGTGCCAGCAGCTACAAGCCTCCCAGCGTAGATACGCAGTATTTT. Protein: CASSYKPPSVDTQYF.

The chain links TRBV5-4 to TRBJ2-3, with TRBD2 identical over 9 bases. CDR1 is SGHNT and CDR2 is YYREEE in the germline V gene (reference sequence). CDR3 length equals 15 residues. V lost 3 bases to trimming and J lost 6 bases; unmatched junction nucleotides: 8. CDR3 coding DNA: TGTGCCAGCAGCTCGACTAGCGGTCGTCAGGATACGCAGTATTTT. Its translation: CASSSTSGRQDTQYF.

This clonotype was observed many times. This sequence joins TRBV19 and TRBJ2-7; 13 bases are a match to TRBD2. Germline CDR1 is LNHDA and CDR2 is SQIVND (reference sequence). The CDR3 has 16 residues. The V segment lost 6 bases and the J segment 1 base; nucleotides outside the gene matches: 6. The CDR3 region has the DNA TGTGCCAGTAGGGGACTAGCGGGGACAAGTTCCTACGAGCAGTACTTC. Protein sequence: CASRGLAGTSSYEQYF. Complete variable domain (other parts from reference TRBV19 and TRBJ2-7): DGGITQSPKYLFRKEGQNVTLSCEQNLNHDAMYWYRQDPGQGLRLIYYSQIVNDFQKGDIAEGYSVSREKKESFPLTVTSAQKNPTAFYLCASRGLAGTSSYEQYFGPGTRLTVT.

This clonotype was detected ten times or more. CDR3 protein: CASSPRAGVYTGELFF. In DNA form, the CDR3 reads TGTGCCAGTAGTCCCAGAGCGGGGGTCTACACCGGGGAGCTGTTTTTT. The V and J genes are TRBV19 and TRBJ2-2; 8 nucleotides match TRBD2. The germline gives CDR1 LNHDA, CDR2 SQIVND (reference sequence). The CDR3 is 16 amino acids. Trimming cost V 5 bases and J 3 bases; bases outside gene matches: 8. Combining the CDR3 with reference TRBV19 and TRBJ2-2 gives the whole variable domain DGGITQSPKYLFRKEGQNVTLSCEQNLNHDAMYWYRQDPGQGLRLIYYSQIVNDFQKGDIAEGYSVSREKKESFPLTVTSAQKNPTAFYLCASSPRAGVYTGELFFGEGSRLTVL.

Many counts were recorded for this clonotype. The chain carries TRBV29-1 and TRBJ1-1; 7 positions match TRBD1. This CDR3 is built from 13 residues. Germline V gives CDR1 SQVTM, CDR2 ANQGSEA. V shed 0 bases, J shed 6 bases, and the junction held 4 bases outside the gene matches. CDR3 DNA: TGCAGCGTTGAAGATTACCAGGGGGCTGAAGCTTTCTTT. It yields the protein CSVEDYQGAEAFF.

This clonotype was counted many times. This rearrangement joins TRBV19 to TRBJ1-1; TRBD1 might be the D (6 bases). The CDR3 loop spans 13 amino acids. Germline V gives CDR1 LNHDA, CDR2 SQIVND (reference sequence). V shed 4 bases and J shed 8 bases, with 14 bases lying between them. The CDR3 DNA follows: TGTGCCAGTAGTACCTCGACAGGAGGAGAAGCTTTCTTT. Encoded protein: CASSTSTGGEAFF.